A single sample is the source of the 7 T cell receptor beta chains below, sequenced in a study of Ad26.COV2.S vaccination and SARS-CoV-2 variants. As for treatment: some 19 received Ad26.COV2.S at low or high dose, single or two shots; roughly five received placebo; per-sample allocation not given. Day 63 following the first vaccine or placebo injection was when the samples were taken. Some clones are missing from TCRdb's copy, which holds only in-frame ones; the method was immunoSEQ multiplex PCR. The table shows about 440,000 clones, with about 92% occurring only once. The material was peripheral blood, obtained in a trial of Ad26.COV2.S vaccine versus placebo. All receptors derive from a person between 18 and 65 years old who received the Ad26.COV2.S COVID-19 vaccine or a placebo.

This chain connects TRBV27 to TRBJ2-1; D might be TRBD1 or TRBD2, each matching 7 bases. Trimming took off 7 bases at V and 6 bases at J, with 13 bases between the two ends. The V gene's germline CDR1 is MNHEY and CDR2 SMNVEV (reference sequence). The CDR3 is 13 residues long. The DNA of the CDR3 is TGTGCCAGCAAGGCAGGGGGGGGCAATGAGCAGTTCTTC. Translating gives CASKAGGGNEQFF.

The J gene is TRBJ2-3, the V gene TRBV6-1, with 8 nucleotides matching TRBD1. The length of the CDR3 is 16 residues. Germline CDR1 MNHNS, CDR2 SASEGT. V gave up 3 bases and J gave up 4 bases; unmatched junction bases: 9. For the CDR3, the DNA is TGTGCCAGCAGTGATTGGACAGGGTATAACGCAGATACGCAGTATTTT. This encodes CASSDWTGYNADTQYF.

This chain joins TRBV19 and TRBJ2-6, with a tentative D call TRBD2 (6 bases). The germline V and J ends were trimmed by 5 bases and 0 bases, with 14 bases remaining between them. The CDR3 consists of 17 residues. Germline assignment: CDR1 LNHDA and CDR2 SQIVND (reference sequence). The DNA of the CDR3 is TGTGCCAGTAGTTGGAGGGACGCGACCTCTGGGGCCAACGTCCTGACTTTC. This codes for CASSWRDATSGANVLTF.

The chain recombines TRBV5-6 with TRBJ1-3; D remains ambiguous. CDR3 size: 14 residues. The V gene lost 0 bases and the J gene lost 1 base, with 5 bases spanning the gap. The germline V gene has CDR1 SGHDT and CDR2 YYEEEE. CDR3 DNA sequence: TGTGCCAGCAGCTTGGCTGGGTCTGGAAACACCATATATTTT. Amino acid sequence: CASSLAGSGNTIYF.

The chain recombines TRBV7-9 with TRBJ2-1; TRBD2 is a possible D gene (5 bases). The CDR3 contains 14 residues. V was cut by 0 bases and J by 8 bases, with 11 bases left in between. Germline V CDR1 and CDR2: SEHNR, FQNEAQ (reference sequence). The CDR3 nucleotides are TGTGCCAGCAGCTTAGCGGGAGATTTGGATGAGCAGTTCTTC. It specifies CASSLAGDLDEQFF.

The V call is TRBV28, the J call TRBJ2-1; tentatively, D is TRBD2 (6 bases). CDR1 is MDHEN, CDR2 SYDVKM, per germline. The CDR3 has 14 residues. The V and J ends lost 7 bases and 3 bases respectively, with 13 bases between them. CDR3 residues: CASKPLALYNEQFF. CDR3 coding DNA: TGTGCCAGCAAACCCCTAGCGCTCTACAATGAGCAGTTCTTC. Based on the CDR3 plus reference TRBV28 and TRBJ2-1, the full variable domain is DVKVTQSSRYLVKRTGEKVFLECVQDMDHENMFWYRQDPGLGLRLIYFSYDVKMKEKGDIPEGYSVSREKKERFSLILESASTNQTSMYLCASKPLALYNEQFFGPGTRLTVL.

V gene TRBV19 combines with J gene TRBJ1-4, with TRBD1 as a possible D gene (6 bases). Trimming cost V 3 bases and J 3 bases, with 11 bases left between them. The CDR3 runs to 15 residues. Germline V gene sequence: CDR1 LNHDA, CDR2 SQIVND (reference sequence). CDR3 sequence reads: CASSIADSPNEKLFF. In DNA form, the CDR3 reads TGTGCCAGTAGTATCGCGGACAGCCCTAATGAAAAACTGTTTTTT.